This T cell receptor (beta chain) was recovered during a study of blood T cell repertoires in COVID-19. Background on the study: Italy, Spain and the United States were the sources of the convalescent and acute COVID-19 samples.

Germline loops: CDR1 SGHNT, CDR2 YYREEE (reference sequence). The CDR3 is 15 amino acids. Trimming took 4 bases from V and 2 from J; bases not matched to a gene: 8. The repertoire was sequenced with immunoSEQ multiplex PCR; TCRdb's copy has only in-frame clones and lacks some. The table shows about 98,000 clones, with roughly nine tenths occurring only once. Sequences were obtained from peripheral blood. This receptor was taken from a man between 65 and 80 years old with acute or convalescent COVID-19. The chain is built from TRBV5-4 and TRBJ2-7, with 8 bases aligning to TRBD1. For the CDR3, the DNA is TGTGCCAGCAGCGCCGGACAGGGAAATACCTACGAGCAGTACTTC. Amino acid sequence: CASSAGQGNTYEQYF.